A selection of T cell receptor beta chains follows, all from one sample in a study of OX40 agonist ivuxolimab in advanced cancers. Assay used: immunoSEQ multiplex PCR; TCRdb lists only in-frame clones, some missing. The sample holds approximately 60,000 clones, about 81% seen once. The material was CD4+ or CD8+ T cells sorted from blood, obtained in a trial of the OX40 agonist ivuxolimab. All receptors derive from an adult with an advanced solid tumor such as melanoma, head and neck, liver or kidney cancer. Each CDR3 is given with its conserved first and last residue. The order of the fields is J gene, clone size, V gene, CDR3 length, D gene, CDR3 protein, CDR3 DNA. A D gene is named only where the DNA matches it firmly. Rows may omit the clone size; those that give it use once, few, many or a size class.

J: TRBJ2-7
size: .
V: TRBV30
length: 12
D: TRBD2
CDR3: CAWSGAGGEQYF
DNA: TGTGCCTGGAGTGGGGCGGGGGGCGAGCAGTACTTC

J: TRBJ1-6
size: .
V: TRBV5-1
length: 16
D: TRBD1
CDR3: CASSPQGWAGDSPLHF
DNA: TGCGCCAGCAGCCCACAGGGGTGGGCGGGGGATTCACCCCTCCACTTT

J: TRBJ2-5
size: .
V: TRBV19
length: 13
D: .
CDR3: CASSGVGRETQYF
DNA: TGTGCCAGTAGTGGTGTCGGTAGGGAGACCCAGTACTTC

J: TRBJ2-6
size: .
V: TRBV12-5
length: 19
D: TRBD1
CDR3: CASGYHYGGQGSRANVLTF
DNA: TGTGCTAGTGGTTATCATTACGGGGGACAGGGATCTCGGGCCAACGTCCTGACTTTC

J: TRBJ2-2
size: few
V: TRBV7-9
length: 15
D: TRBD2
CDR3: CASSLIAGYTGELFF
DNA: TGTGCCAGCAGCCTCATAGCGGGCTACACCGGGGAGCTGTTTTTT

J: TRBJ2-7
size: .
V: TRBV9
length: 16
D: .
CDR3: CASSSDPRGTGNEQYF
DNA: TGTGCCAGCAGCTCAGACCCACGTGGAACCGGAAACGAGCAGTACTTC

J: TRBJ2-1
size: .
V: TRBV7-2
length: 13
D: .
CDR3: CASSPTSIGEQFF
DNA: TGTGCCAGCAGCCCGACCTCAATTGGTGAGCAGTTCTTC

J: TRBJ1-6
size: .
V: TRBV7-2
length: 14
D: .
CDR3: CASSLKSSNSPLHF
DNA: TGTGCCAGCAGCTTAAAATCCAGCAATTCACCCCTCCACTTT

J: TRBJ2-7
size: .
V: TRBV14
length: 14
D: .
CDR3: CASSQGLRLYEQYF
DNA: TGTGCCAGCAGCCAAGGACTGAGACTCTACGAGCAGTACTTC

J: TRBJ2-1
size: few
V: TRBV27
length: 13
D: .
CDR3: CASSFSGVNEQFF
DNA: TGTGCCAGCAGTTTTTCCGGGGTCAATGAGCAGTTCTTC

J: TRBJ2-3
size: .
V: TRBV19
length: 13
D: .
CDR3: CAVGGMDRDTQYF
DNA: TGTGCCGTAGGGGGGATGGATAGAGATACGCAGTATTTT

J: TRBJ1-1
size: .
V: TRBV4-1
length: 17
D: .
CDR3: CASSQGHARVIGTEAFF
DNA: TGCGCCAGCAGCCAAGGACACGCCAGGGTGATCGGCACTGAAGCTTTCTTT

J: TRBJ2-7
size: .
V: TRBV7-2
length: 15
D: .
CDR3: CASSSAVGLIYEQYF
DNA: TGTGCCAGCAGCTCAGCCGTGGGCCTTATCTACGAGCAGTACTTC

J: TRBJ2-2
size: .
V: TRBV7-9
length: 17
D: TRBD2
CDR3: CASSPSLAGVRTGELFF
DNA: TGTGCCAGCAGCCCCTCACTAGCGGGGGTGAGAACCGGGGAGCTGTTTTTT

J: TRBJ2-3
size: .
V: TRBV18
length: 14
D: TRBD2
CDR3: CASSPGGGADTQYF
DNA: TGTGCCAGCTCACCCGGCGGGGGGGCAGATACGCAGTATTTT

J: TRBJ2-3
size: .
V: TRBV5-1
length: 15
D: .
CDR3: CASRLGAGGPDTQYF
DNA: TGCGCCAGCAGACTAGGGGCCGGGGGCCCAGATACGCAGTATTTT

J: TRBJ2-7
size: medium-sized
V: TRBV7-9
length: 14
D: .
CDR3: CASSLEGKAYEQYF
DNA: TGTGCCAGCAGCTTAGAAGGGAAGGCTTACGAGCAGTACTTC

J: TRBJ1-2
size: .
V: TRBV28
length: 17
D: .
CDR3: CASSALGLSPRGYGYTF
DNA: TGTGCCAGCAGTGCCCTGGGACTTTCGCCGCGCGGCTATGGCTACACCTTC

J: TRBJ2-7
size: .
V: TRBV5-1
length: 12
D: .
CDR3: CASSSPGYEQYF
DNA: TGCGCCAGCAGCTCTCCGGGCTACGAGCAGTACTTC

J: TRBJ2-7
size: .
V: TRBV5-6
length: 16
D: .
CDR3: CASSSLVGATSYEQYF
DNA: TGTGCCAGCAGCTCCTTGGTAGGGGCAACCTCCTACGAGCAGTACTTC

J: TRBJ1-3
size: .
V: TRBV1
length: 20
D: .
CDR3: CTSSQEKPGQQHHSFPVRYF
DNA: TGCACCAGCAGCCAAGAAAAACCGGGACAGCAACACCATAGTTTTCCGGTGAGGTATTTT

J: TRBJ1-2
size: .
V: TRBV7-9
length: 13
D: .
CDR3: CASSPQGVHGYTF
DNA: TGTGCCAGCAGCCCACAGGGAGTCCATGGCTACACCTTC

J: TRBJ2-2
size: once
V: TRBV9
length: 15
D: .
CDR3: CASSVAFSYTGELFF
DNA: TGTGCCAGCAGCGTAGCATTTTCCTACACCGGGGAGCTGTTTTTT

J: TRBJ2-1
size: .
V: TRBV7-2
length: 15
D: .
CDR3: CASSLSTASYNEQFF
DNA: TGTGCCAGCAGCTTAAGCACAGCCTCCTACAATGAGCAGTTCTTC

J: TRBJ2-2
size: once
V: TRBV5-4
length: 16
D: .
CDR3: CASSLVGGGKTGELFF
DNA: TGTGCCAGCAGCTTGGTCGGAGGGGGCAAGACCGGGGAGCTGTTTTTT

J: TRBJ2-5
size: .
V: TRBV6-1
length: 15
D: .
CDR3: CASSEAPGRRETQYF
DNA: TGTGCCAGCAGTGAAGCGCCTGGGAGGAGAGAGACCCAGTACTTC

J: TRBJ2-6
size: .
V: TRBV19
length: 16
D: .
CDR3: CASVQGSLAGANVLTF
DNA: TGTGCCAGTGTCCAAGGAAGTCTGGCCGGGGCCAACGTCCTGACTTTC

J: TRBJ1-5
size: .
V: TRBV19
length: 15
D: .
CDR3: CASSLEDTLNQPQHF
DNA: TGTGCCAGTAGCCTGGAAGACACCCTCAATCAGCCCCAGCATTTT